Sequencing of this T cell receptor beta chain was carried out in a study of blood T cell repertoires in COVID-19. Worth noting for this clone: The junction departs from germline at one end; a sequencing error may be responsible.

Per the original data handling: Reference gene primers were amplified, and this amplification served to estimate nucleated cell counts. Produced via immunoSEQ multiplex PCR; TCRdb's table is partial and in-frame only. For V, J and clone size, that table is used; D and trimming come from the DNA. The sample includes about 220,000 clones, about 91% of them seen just once. This CDR3 has 13 amino acids. Germline loops: CDR1 KGHDR, CDR2 SFDVKD. All enrollees were about 18 to 100 years old and from under 25 US areas. Participants reported their clinical history, and cohort assignment relied on those reports.

The chain recombines TRBV24-1 with TRBJ1-2, with D perhaps matching TRBD1 (5 bases). The material sequenced was PBMCs or T cells enriched from blood (not recorded which). This sequence was found in a woman aged 40 to 50 with acute COVID-19. Here the CDR3 reads CATTDQGLSGYTF. The CDR3 region has the DNA TGTGCCACCACTGATCAGGGATTAAGTGGCTACACCTTC.